The T cell receptor beta chain described here comes from a study of T cells in Graves' hyperthyroidism and ophthalmopathy. Amplification yielded TCR beta CDR3 regions, with RNA transcripts as the source. Carried out on the TCR CDR3, a first-round RT-PCR used the HTBI primer set. Each CDR3 protein is one row after TCRdb ran MiXCR on the multiplex PCR reads. Here the sample spans 95,000 to 100,000 distinct CDR3 sequences, about 51% being singletons. V lost 5 bases and J lost 7, with 17 bases in between. Germline CDR1 reads SNHLY; CDR2 reads FYNNEI. This CDR3 contains 15 residues. The rearrangement joins TRBV2 to TRBJ1-4; weak D call: TRBD1 (6 bases). The origin of this receptor is a woman aged 40 to 55 with Graves' hyperthyroidism. The specimen was blood. In DNA, the CDR3 is TGTGCCAGCAGTCCAAGAGGGGGGTTTCGTGAAAAACTGTTTTTT. It yields the protein CASSPRGGFREKLFF.